This T cell receptor (beta chain) was obtained from a study of blood T cell repertoires in COVID-19 (TCRdb year 2020). For the wider study: Samples covering the acute and convalescent phases of COVID-19 were provided by collaborators in the United States, Italy and Spain. The material from the prospective study consisted of cDNA or gDNA derived from T cells, B-cell-depleted T cells, or PBMCs. Deeply sampled blood TCRbeta repertoires from subjects exposed to, actively infected with, or recovered from COVID-19 were included in the dataset. A freely available public database, intended as a resource for researchers studying the immune response to SARS-CoV-2, is where the repertoires were released. Samples came from the ongoing ImmuneRACE study (first 160 participants) plus 1,254 subjects from 6 global collaborators. The sample metadata nearly always contained a de-identified subject ID, COVID-19 status, age in years and sex. Where available, HLA class I and class II types were obtained from metadata supplied by the sample provider rather than from assay-based typing. The research as a whole found: How much clinical and demographic metadata was included differed by source and by participant, and the metadata was provided uncurated.

One collaborating source in Seattle enrolled patients during active infection and followed them longitudinally through the course of disease. Each collaborating institution followed its own protocols to collect whole blood in K2EDTA tubes. For TCRbeta analysis, collaborators shipped samples as frozen whole blood, isolated PBMCs, or DNA extracted from either of those sample types. CDR1 KGHSH and CDR2 LQKENI were looked up in the germline V gene. The trim is 0 bases for V and 7 bases for J, with a gap of 9 bases between the germline ends. From the cysteine through the phenylalanine, the CDR3 covers 14 amino acids. Kept here is only the CDR3 DNA, which spans 42 bases and is read in frame from base 1. Note on this clone: Its antigen remains unidentified. No base qualities exist here, and no much larger clone lies one base off it.

The immunoSEQ Assay, a bias-controlled multiplex PCR, was used to amplify TCRbeta CDR3 regions from genomic DNA. The paper's data handling went like this. The number of nucleated cells in each sample was estimated from the amplification of reference gene primers within the assay. Sequence reads were collapsed and filtered to measure the absolute abundance of every unique TCRbeta CDR3 rearrangement. For each sample, productive Simpson clonality was calculated as the square root of Simpson's diversity index across productive rearrangements. As stored in TCRdb, this immuneACCESS dataset retains in-frame rearrangements with V and J assigned. A fraction of the clones does not appear; measured against another copy, unresolved V genes explain less than half of the discrepancy, and the remainder lacks a known reason. The DNA was the basis for D and trimming; V, J and clone size are from that table. This sample has 250,000 to 400,000 clones in its table, and more than 70% of those were observed once. Under 2% of the sample belongs to the ten largest clones.

Input material: peripheral blood. This TCR derives from a woman under 40 with COVID-19, enrolled during active disease. The chain is encoded by TRBV18 joined to TRBJ2-2; the D gene identity is not certain. The CDR3 reads as follows: CASSPPSILGELFF. The DNA is as follows: TGTGCCAGCTCACCACCGAGTATTCTCGGGGAGCTGTTTTTT. The CDR3 plus the reference TRBV18 and TRBJ2-2 genes for the other parts give the full variable domain: NAGVMQNPRHLVRRRGQEARLRCSPMKGHSHVYWYRQLPEEGLKFMVYLQKENIIDESGMPKERFSAEFPKEGPSILRIQQVVRGDSAAYFCASSPPSILGELFFGEGSRLTVL.